This paragraph reports one TCR beta chain. Its antigen target is currently unknown. Base quality data are lacking; no much larger clone is found one base away. These data originate in a study of T-cell reconstitution after alpha-beta-depleted transplantation in children (dated by TCRdb to 2016 to 2017). Describing the broader study: T-cell immune reconstitution after TCRalphabeta/CD19-depleted allogeneic hematopoietic cell transplantation in children was quantitatively tracked in the study by means of TCR repertoire profiling.

V is clipped by 0 bases and J by 3 bases, and the sequence between their germline boundaries is 6 bases long. The CDR3, from cysteine to phenylalanine, totals 14 residues. The sequence is cut down to CDR3 DNA, 42 bases in frame from base 1. CDR1 is given as SGHRS and CDR2 as YFSETQ, both from the germline V gene. The receptor library was made with PCR. TCRdb records Illumina HiSeq 2500 as the sequencer. Molecular barcoding was employed in the preparation of TCR libraries, with unique molecular identifiers being used to normalize TCRbeta repertoire quantification. The public reads were reprocessed in TCRdb via fastp at Q25 and MiXCR, keeping in-frame beta chains. Rows are combined by CDR3 protein, so each entry shows the most common genes and DNA. The sample yields about 220,000 distinct CDR3 sequences; approximately 19% were counted once. The top ten clones comprise just under 45% of the sample. This sample's treatment or condition label indicates: allogeneic hematopoietic cell transplantation with graft depleted of TCRalphabeta T cells and CD19 B cells. TCRalphabeta/CD19-depleted allogeneic hematopoietic cell grafts were given to the transplant recipients, all of whom were children.

The research as a whole found: Over the following months the frequencies of hyperexpanded clones went down, and after one year T-cell counts and TCRbeta diversity were mostly credited to newly produced T cells. In some patients, high TCRbeta diversity at day 60 was attributed to recipient T cells and intrathymic progenitors that had survived conditioning. The apparently early recovery of alphabetaT-cell counts about two months after transplant reportedly depended on only several hundred rapidly expanded clones that came from non-depleted graft cells.

This clonotype was obtained from a male patient aged 2-15 years who had a stem cell transplant for acute lymphoblastic leukemia, so the T cells may come from the graft donor. Sample: PBMCs, mostly from graft donor cells, taken 360 days after TCRalphabeta/CD19-depleted stem cell transplant. The chain is encoded by TRBV5-1 joined to TRBJ1-4, with the D segment identity uncertain. The CDR3 amino acid sequence is: CASSLVGPNEKLFF. The nucleotide sequence reads as follows: TGCGCCAGCAGCTTGGTAGGGCCTAATGAAAAACTGTTTTTT.